These 21 T cell receptor beta chains share one sample of origin, sequenced in a study of cytomegalovirus exposure and HLA in healthy donors. PCR amplification relied on 60 Vbeta primers (plus 13 Jbeta primers). TCRdb's copy holds only in-frame clones and misses some; the assay was immunoSEQ multiplex PCR. The table lists about 110,000 clones, less than 80% of them singletons. The source material was PBMCs. These TCRs come from a man in his 60s in good health and CMV-seronegative.

The V call is TRBV7-2, the J call TRBJ2-5; tentative D call: TRBD1 (6 bases). The CDR3 totals 13 residues. V lost 3 bases, J lost 3 bases, and 8 bases lay in between. Germline V gene lookup returns CDR1 SGHTA and CDR2 FQGNSA. DNA for the CDR3: TGTGCCAGCAGCTTCCACAGGGAAGAGACCCAGTACTTC. This gives the protein CASSFHREETQYF.

This sequence joins TRBV21-1 and TRBJ1-5. TRBV21-1 constitutes a pseudogene. The CDR3 covers 15 residues. The DNA for the CDR3 is TGTGCCAGCAGCCGGGGAGGCTATAGCAATCAGCCCCAGCATTTT. Protein product: CASSRGGYSNQPQHF.

The rearrangement links TRBV28 to TRBJ2-2; D gene unclear. This CDR3 is 14 amino acids long. Deletions cut 2 bases from V and 7 bases from J, with 11 bases between. Germline V gene sequence: CDR1 MDHEN, CDR2 SYDVKM. The CDR3 loop reads CASSLGSIGGELFF. Written as DNA, the CDR3 is TGTGCCAGCAGTTTAGGTAGCATCGGCGGGGAGCTGTTTTTT.

The chain uses TRBV6-5 and TRBJ1-6; D unresolved. This CDR3 region has 11 residues. Germline V CDR1 and CDR2: MNHEY, SVGAGI. V lost 8 bases, J lost 10 bases, and 9 bases lay in between. The DNA for the CDR3 is TGTGCCAGCGGGCGCGTATCACCCCTCCACTTT. It is translated as CASGRVSPLHF.

J is TRBJ2-1 and V is TRBV7-2, with D perhaps TRBD1 (5 bases). The length of the CDR3 is 12 residues. Trimming stripped 4 bases from V and 14 bases from J, with 15 bases between. Germline V gene lookup returns CDR1 SGHTA and CDR2 FQGNSA. CDR3 nucleotide sequence: TGTGCCAGCAGCTCGCAGGGTATCGAGGAGTTCTTC. It encodes CASSSQGIEEFF.

The CDR3 DNA reads TGCGCCAGCAGCGGGGGGACAGGGGGCGCCGGGGAGACCCAGTACTTC. Translating gives CASSGGTGGAGETQYF. This sequence joins TRBV5-1 and TRBJ2-5; 12 bases match TRBD1. Germline V gene sequence: CDR1 SGHRS, CDR2 YFSETQ. CDR3 length: 16 residues. V gave up 4 bases and J gave up 5 bases; unmatched junction bases: 9.

This chain connects TRBV7-2 to TRBJ1-6; D remains ambiguous. CDR1 is SGHTA, CDR2 FQGNSA, per germline. The CDR3 loop spans 13 amino acids. Trimming pared 3 bases from V and 14 bases from J, leaving 14 bases between. The chain's CDR3 is CASSFRGSSALHF. As DNA, the CDR3 is TGTGCCAGCAGCTTTCGAGGCAGCTCGGCCCTCCACTTT. The complete variable domain, with remaining parts taken from reference TRBV7-2 and TRBJ1-6, reads GAGVSQSPSNKVTEKGKDVELRCDPISGHTALYWYRQSLGQGLEFLIYFQGNSAPDKSGLPSDRFSAERTGGSVSTLTIQRTQQEDSAVYLCASSFRGSSALHFGNGTRLTVT.

This sequence joins TRBV2 and TRBJ1-4; D not resolved. Trimming cost V 8 bases and J 8 bases, with 21 bases left between them. Germline V gene lookup returns CDR1 SNHLY and CDR2 FYNNEI. The CDR3 is made up of 15 amino acids. The CDR3 coding sequence is TGTGCCAGCTCTGGGTCGGAGGGCAGGTCCGAAAAACTGTTTTTT. Its translation is CASSGSEGRSEKLFF.

The chain has TRBV2 and TRBJ1-4, with a weak D call TRBD1 (5 bases). V was trimmed by 7 bases and J by 4 bases, leaving 13 bases between them. Germline CDR1 reads SNHLY; CDR2 reads FYNNEI. The CDR3 contains 14 residues. The CDR3 DNA sequence: TGTGCCAGCAATTCCGACAGTAGTAATGAAAAACTGTTTTTT. The encoded protein is CASNSDSSNEKLFF.

This sequence joins TRBV6-6 and TRBJ2-1, with D tentatively TRBD2 (5 bases). Trimming stripped 2 bases from V and 3 bases from J, with 5 bases between. Germline loops: CDR1 MNHNY, CDR2 SVGAGI (reference sequence). CDR3 length: 13 residues. The CDR3 reads CASSYRDYNEQFF. CDR3 nucleotides: TGTGCCAGCAGTTACCGGGACTACAATGAGCAGTTCTTC.

The table lists this clone with a few counts. The chain combines TRBV6-1 with TRBJ1-1; D may be TRBD1 (5 bases). This CDR3 region has 12 residues. Trimming took off 9 bases at V and 0 bases at J, with 8 bases between the two ends. In germline, CDR1 is MNHNS, CDR2 SASEGT. The CDR3 DNA reads TGTGCCAGAAGACAGATGAACACTGAAGCTTTCTTT. Protein: CARRQMNTEAFF.

This chain connects TRBV28 to TRBJ2-7; D possibly corresponds to TRBD1 (6 bases). The V end was cut by 7 bases, the J end by 3 bases, with 10 bases between. There are 12 residues in the CDR3. Germline CDR1 MDHEN, CDR2 SYDVKM. CDR3 nucleotides: TGTGCCAGCAAGACAGGCGGCTACGAGCAGTACTTC. This codes for CASKTGGYEQYF.

This clone was seen only once. This rearrangement joins TRBV4-3 to TRBJ2-4; possible D gene TRBD1, 6 bases. The CDR3 loop spans 18 amino acids. Germline CDR1 reads LGHNA; CDR2 reads YSLEER. Trimming shortened V by 0 bases and J by 0 bases, and 15 bases separated the two germline ends. CDR3 region: CASSQDIRTALAKNIQYF. The CDR3 nucleotides read TGCGCCAGCAGCCAAGATATCCGGACAGCTCTAGCCAAAAACATTCAGTACTTC.

This clone was seen only once. The chain recombines TRBV4-2 with TRBJ2-2, with a possible D match to TRBD2 (5 bases). This CDR3 comprises 16 residues. The V end lost 4 bases, the J end lost 0 bases, and 12 bases lay between the germline ends. Germline loops: CDR1 LGHNA, CDR2 YNFKEQ. CDR3: CASSLSASTNTGELFF. The CDR3 DNA is TGTGCCAGCAGCCTGAGTGCTAGCACGAACACCGGGGAGCTGTTTTTT.

This clone was observed once. Because it lacks the conserved phenylalanine or tryptophan at the end, this CDR3 is likely a read error. The genes are TRBV27 and TRBJ2-7; no clear D. The CDR3 extends over 13 amino acids. Trimming took off 2 bases at V and 3 bases at J, with 8 bases between the two ends. Germline values: CDR1 MNHEY, CDR2 SMNVEV (reference sequence). CDR3 region: CASSLTQNYEQYS. CDR3 coding DNA: TGTGCCAGCAGTTTAACCCAAAACTACGAGCAGTACTCC.

The chain is built from TRBV2 and TRBJ2-5, with 8 bases that match TRBD1. V was pared by 6 bases and J by 6 bases, with 15 bases of the junction left unmatched. The CDR3 covers 16 residues. Germline CDR1 reads SNHLY; CDR2 reads FYNNEI. The CDR3: CASRGWPAGGVKTQYF. CDR3 coding DNA: TGTGCCAGCAGGGGCTGGCCTGCAGGGGGCGTAAAGACCCAGTACTTC.

This chain connects TRBV7-2 to TRBJ2-7, with unresolved D. The CDR3 runs to 14 residues. V lost 5 bases to trimming and J lost 3 bases, with 14 bases between them. The germline gives CDR1 SGHTA, CDR2 FQGNSA. In nucleotides, the CDR3 is TGTGCCAGCAGCCCCTTGAGGAGTAGCTACGAGCAGTACTTC. Its translation: CASSPLRSSYEQYF.

The chain links TRBV11-2 to TRBJ1-6; 8 bases map to TRBD1. The J segment lost 7 bases and the V segment lost 1 base, leaving 3 bases of the junction unmatched. The V gene's germline CDR1 is SGHAT and CDR2 FQNNGV. The CDR3 has 15 residues. CDR3 in amino acids: CASSLGDRLNSPLHF. The CDR3 nucleotides read TGTGCCAGCAGCTTAGGGGACAGGCTAAATTCACCCCTCCACTTT.

The chain carries TRBV2 and TRBJ1-6, with D hard to call. Trimming left V 7 bases short and J 4 bases short, with 11 bases between. The CDR3 is 14 residues long. Germline assignment: CDR1 SNHLY and CDR2 FYNNEI. CDR3 sequence: CASKFEGYNSPLHF. CDR3 nucleotide sequence: TGTGCCAGCAAATTCGAGGGATATAATTCACCCCTCCACTTT. Full variable domain (outside the CDR3, taken from reference TRBV2 and TRBJ1-6): EPEVTQTPSHQVTQMGQEVILRCVPISNHLYFYWYRQILGQKVEFLVSFYNNEISEKSEIFDDQFSVERPDGSNFTLKIRSTKLEDSAMYFCASKFEGYNSPLHFGNGTRLTVT.

The chain recombines TRBV19 with TRBJ1-4, with 11 bases identical to TRBD1. Germline values: CDR1 LNHDA, CDR2 SQIVND (reference sequence). V was clipped by 10 bases and J by 8 bases; unmatched bases: 9. The CDR3 is 14 residues long. The CDR3 DNA reads as TGTGCCACCTCGCAGGACAGGGGGCGAGAAAAACTGTTTTTT. Its translation is CATSQDRGREKLFF.

The chain employs TRBV6-6 and TRBJ1-5, with a tentative D call TRBD1 (5 bases). Deletions cut 4 bases from V and 0 bases from J, with 13 bases between. This CDR3 spans 16 amino acids. CDR1 and CDR2 (germline): MNHNY, SVGAGI (reference sequence). CDR3 protein: CASSSLTVYSNQPQHF. The CDR3 DNA sequence: TGTGCCAGCAGTTCCCTGACAGTCTATAGCAATCAGCCCCAGCATTTT.